Sequencing of this TCR beta chain was carried out in a study of vaccination and CD4 T cells after COVID-19. On the study more broadly: Overlapping spike peptides of SARS-CoV-2, HCoV-NL63, HCoV-OC43 and HCoV-229E were used, and cells were stimulated with them. Study outcomes and limitations: In convalescent patients, 304 of 307 vaccine-specific clones were mono-reactive for SARS-CoV-2 spike.

The Oncomine TCR Beta short-read assay generated sequence data from the DNA of cultured CD4+ T cells. After culture, CD4+ T cells served as the source for genomic DNA extraction. Using its own MiXCR run on the PCR reads, TCRdb lists one record per CDR3 protein. The data hold 13,000 to 15,000 distinct CDR3 sequences, with approximately 39% observed a single time. Germline V gene sequence: CDR1 SGDLS, CDR2 YYNGEE. V was clipped by 3 bases and J by 2 bases; unmatched bases: 13. The CDR3 has 17 residues. Comment on this clonotype: As yet, its antigen is unknown.

Treatment specified: approximately nine-day PBMC culture with coronavirus spike peptide pools or control peptides (ViraFEST assay). ViraFEST stimulated the growth of antigen-specific T cells using peptide pools and subsequently profiled their TCRs by sequencing. The TCR was taken from a human donor who had recovered from COVID-19. The chain is built from TRBV9 and TRBJ1-2; 7 bases fit TRBD1. Sequencing used CD4+ T cells from blood, cultured in vitro. CDR3 loop: CASSAQAGTVINYGYTF. CDR3 bases: TGTGCCAGCAGCGCACAGGCGGGGACAGTCATAAACTATGGCTACACCTTC.